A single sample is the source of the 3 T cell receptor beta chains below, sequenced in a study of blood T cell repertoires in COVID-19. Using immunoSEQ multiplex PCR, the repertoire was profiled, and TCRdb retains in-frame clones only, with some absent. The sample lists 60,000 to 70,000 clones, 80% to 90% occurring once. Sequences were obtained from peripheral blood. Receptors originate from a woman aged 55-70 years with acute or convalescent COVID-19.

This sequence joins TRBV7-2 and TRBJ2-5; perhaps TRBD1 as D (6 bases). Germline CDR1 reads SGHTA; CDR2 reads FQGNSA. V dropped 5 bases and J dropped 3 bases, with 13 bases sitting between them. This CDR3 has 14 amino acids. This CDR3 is CASSGRTVKETQYF. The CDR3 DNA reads TGTGCCAGCAGCGGAAGGACAGTCAAAGAGACCCAGTACTTC.

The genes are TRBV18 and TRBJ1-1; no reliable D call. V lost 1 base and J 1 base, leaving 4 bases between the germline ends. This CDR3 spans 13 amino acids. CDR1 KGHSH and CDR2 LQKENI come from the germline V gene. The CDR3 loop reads CASSPQQNTEAFF. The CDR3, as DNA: TGTGCCAGCTCACCACAACAGAACACTGAAGCTTTCTTT.

CDR3 protein: CASSKQGAWDEQFF. CDR3 bases: TGTGCCAGTAGTAAACAGGGGGCCTGGGATGAGCAGTTCTTC. The chain has TRBV19 and TRBJ2-1; 9 nucleotides agree with TRBD1. After removal of 4 bases from V and 8 bases from J, the junction contained 6 bases not matched to a gene. CDR3 size: 14 residues. Germline-derived CDR1 and CDR2 are LNHDA and SQIVND (reference sequence).